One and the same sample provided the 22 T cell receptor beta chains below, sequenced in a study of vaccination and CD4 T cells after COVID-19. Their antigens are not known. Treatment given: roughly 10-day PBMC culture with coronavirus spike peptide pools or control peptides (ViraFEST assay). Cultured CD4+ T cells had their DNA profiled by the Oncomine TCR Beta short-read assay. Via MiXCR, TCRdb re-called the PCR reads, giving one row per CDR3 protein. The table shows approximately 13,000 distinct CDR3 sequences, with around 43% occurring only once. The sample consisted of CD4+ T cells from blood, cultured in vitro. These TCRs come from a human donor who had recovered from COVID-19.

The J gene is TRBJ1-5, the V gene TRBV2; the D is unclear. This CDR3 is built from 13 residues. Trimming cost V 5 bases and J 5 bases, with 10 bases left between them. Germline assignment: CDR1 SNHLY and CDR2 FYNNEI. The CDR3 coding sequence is TGTGCCAGCAGTACAAGGGTTGATCAGCCCCAGCATTTT. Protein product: CASSTRVDQPQHF.

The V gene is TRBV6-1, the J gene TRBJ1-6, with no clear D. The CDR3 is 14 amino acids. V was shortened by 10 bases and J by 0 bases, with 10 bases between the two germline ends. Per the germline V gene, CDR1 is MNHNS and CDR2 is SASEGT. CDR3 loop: CATIASSYNSPLHF. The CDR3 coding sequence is TGTGCCACCATCGCGAGCTCCTATAATTCACCCCTCCACTTT.

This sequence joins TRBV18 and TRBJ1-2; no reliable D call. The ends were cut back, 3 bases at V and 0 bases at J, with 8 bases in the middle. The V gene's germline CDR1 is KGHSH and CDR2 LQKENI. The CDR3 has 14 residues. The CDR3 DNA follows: TGTGCCAGCTCACCGGACGGTTCTAACTATGGCTACACCTTC. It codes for CASSPDGSNYGYTF.

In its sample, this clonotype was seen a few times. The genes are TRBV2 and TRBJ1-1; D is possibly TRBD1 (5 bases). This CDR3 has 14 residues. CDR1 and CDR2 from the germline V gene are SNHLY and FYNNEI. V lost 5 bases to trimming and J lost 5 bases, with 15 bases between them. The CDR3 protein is CASSRDGRGTEAFF. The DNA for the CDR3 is TGTGCCAGCAGTCGGGACGGGCGTGGGACTGAAGCTTTCTTT.

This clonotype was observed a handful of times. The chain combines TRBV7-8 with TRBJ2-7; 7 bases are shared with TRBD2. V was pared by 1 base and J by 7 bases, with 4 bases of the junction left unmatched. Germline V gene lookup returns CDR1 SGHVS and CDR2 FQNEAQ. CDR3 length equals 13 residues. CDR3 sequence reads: CASSLDGGREQYF. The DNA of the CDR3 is TGTGCCAGCAGCTTAGACGGGGGGAGGGAGCAGTACTTC. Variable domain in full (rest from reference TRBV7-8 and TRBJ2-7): GAGVSQSPRYKVAKRGQDVALRCDPISGHVSLFWYQQALGQGPEFLTYFQNEAQLDKSGLPSDRFFAERPEGSVSTLKIQRTQQEDSAVYLCASSLDGGREQYFGPGTRLTVT.

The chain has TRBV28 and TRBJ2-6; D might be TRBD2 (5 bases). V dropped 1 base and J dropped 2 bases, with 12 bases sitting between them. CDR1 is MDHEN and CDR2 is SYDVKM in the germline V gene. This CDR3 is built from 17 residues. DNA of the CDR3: TGTGCCAGCAGTTTATTGTCGGGGTCTGCTGGGGCCAACGTCCTGACTTTC. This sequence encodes CASSLLSGSAGANVLTF.

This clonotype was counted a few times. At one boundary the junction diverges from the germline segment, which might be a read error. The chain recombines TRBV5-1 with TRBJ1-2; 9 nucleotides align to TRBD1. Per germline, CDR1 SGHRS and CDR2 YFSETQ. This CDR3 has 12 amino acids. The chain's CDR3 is CASSWTGDLLAF. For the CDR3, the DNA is TGCGCCAGCAGCTGGACAGGGGACCTTCTCGCCTTC.

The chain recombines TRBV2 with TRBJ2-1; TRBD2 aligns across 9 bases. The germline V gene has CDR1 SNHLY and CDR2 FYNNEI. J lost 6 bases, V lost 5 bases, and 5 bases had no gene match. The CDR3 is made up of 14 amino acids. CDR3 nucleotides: TGTGCCAGCAGTTCTGAGACTAGCGGCAATGAGCAGTTCTTC. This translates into CASSSETSGNEQFF.

The DNA of the CDR3 is TGCAGTGCTAGAGCACTAGTGGGTCTCCGACGGCGCGGGCAGGAATCCGAGCAGTACTTC. Protein: CSARALVGLRRRGQESEQYF. The J gene is TRBJ2-7, the V gene TRBV20-1; perhaps TRBD2 as D (5 bases). V shed 1 base and J shed 6 bases, with 34 bases lying between them. The CDR3 extends over 20 amino acids. The germline V gene has CDR1 DFQATT and CDR2 SNEGSKA (reference sequence).

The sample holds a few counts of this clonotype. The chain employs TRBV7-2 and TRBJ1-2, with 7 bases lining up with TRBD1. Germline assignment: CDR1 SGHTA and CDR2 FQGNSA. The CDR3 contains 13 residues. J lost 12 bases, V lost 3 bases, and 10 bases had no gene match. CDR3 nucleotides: TGTGCCAGCAGCTTCGGGACAGAGCGGCGGAACACCTTC. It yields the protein CASSFGTERRNTF.

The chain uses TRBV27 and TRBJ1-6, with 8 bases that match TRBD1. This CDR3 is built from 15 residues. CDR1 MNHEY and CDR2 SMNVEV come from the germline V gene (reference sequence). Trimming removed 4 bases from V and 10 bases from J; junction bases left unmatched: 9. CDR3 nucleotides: TGTGCCAGCAGTTGGGGCCCGGACAGGGAATCACCCCTCCACTTT. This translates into CASSWGPDRESPLHF.

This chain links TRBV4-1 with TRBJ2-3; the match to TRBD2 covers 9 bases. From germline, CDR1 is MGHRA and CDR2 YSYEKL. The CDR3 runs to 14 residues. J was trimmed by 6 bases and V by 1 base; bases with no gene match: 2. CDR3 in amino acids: CASSQVAGADTQYF. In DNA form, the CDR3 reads TGCGCCAGCAGCCAAGTAGCGGGAGCGGATACGCAGTATTTT.

The CDR3 loop is CASSQWFRAAGGYTF. The CDR3 coding sequence is TGCGCCAGCAGCCAATGGTTCCGGGCCGCGGGGGGCTACACCTTC. This chain joins TRBV4-1 and TRBJ1-2; no definite D call. CDR1 and CDR2 from the germline V gene are MGHRA and YSYEKL. The CDR3 consists of 15 residues. Between the trimmed V and J ends, which lost 2 bases and 8 bases, there was a span of 18 bases.

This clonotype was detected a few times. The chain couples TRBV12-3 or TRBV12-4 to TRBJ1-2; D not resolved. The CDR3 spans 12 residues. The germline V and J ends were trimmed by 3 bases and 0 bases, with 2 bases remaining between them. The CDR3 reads CASSFSNYGYTF. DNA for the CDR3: TGTGCCAGCAGTTTTTCTAACTATGGCTACACCTTC.

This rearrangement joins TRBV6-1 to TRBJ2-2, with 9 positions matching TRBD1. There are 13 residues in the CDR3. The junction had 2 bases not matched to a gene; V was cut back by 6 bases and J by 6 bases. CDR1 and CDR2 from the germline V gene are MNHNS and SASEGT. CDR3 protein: CASRRQGAGELFF. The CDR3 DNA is TGTGCCAGCAGAAGACAGGGGGCCGGGGAGCTGTTTTTT.

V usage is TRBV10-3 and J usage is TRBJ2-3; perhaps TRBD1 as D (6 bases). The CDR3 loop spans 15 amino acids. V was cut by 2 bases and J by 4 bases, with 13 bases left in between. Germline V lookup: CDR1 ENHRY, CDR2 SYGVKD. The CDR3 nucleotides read TGTGCCATCAGTGAGAAGGCAGGGGCAGCAGATACGCAGTATTTT. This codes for CAISEKAGAADTQYF.

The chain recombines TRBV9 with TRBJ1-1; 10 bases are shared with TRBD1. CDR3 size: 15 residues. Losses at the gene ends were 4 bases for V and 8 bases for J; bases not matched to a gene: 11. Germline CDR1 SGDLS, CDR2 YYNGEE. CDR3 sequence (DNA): TGTGCCAGCAGCCGGATTTCCGGGACAGGGGCAGAAGCTTTCTTT. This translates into CASSRISGTGAEAFF.

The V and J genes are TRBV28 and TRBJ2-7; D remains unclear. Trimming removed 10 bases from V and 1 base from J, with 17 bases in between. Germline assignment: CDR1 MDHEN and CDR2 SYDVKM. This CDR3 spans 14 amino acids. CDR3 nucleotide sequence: TGTGCCACGGACGGTCCCGGCCCTTCCTACGAGCAGTACTTC. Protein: CATDGPGPSYEQYF.

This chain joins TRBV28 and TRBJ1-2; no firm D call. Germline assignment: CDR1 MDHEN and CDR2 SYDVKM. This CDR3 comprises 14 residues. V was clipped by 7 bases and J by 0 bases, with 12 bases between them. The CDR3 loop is CASTTGSPNYGYTF. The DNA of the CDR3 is TGTGCCAGCACTACCGGCAGCCCTAACTATGGCTACACCTTC.

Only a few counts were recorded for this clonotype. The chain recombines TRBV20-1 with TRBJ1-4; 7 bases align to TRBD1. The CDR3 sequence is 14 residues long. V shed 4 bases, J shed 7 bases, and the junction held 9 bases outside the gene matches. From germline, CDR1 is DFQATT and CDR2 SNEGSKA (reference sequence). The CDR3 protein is CSATEQGRGEKLFF. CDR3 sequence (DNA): TGCAGTGCTACCGAACAGGGGAGGGGTGAAAAACTGTTTTTT.

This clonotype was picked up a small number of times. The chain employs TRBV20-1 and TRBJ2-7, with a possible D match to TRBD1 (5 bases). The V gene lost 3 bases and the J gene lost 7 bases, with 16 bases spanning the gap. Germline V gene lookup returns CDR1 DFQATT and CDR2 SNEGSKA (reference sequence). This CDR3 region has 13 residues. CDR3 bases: TGCAGTGCTAGGGTGGACACGATGGGGGAGCAGTACTTC. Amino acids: CSARVDTMGEQYF.

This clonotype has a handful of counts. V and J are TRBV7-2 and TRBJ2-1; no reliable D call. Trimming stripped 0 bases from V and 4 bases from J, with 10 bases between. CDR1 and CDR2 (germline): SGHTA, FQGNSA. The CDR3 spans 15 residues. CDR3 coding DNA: TGTGCCAGCAGCTTAGCGCGAAACGCGTACAATGAGCAGTTCTTC. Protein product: CASSLARNAYNEQFF.